This T cell receptor beta chain was profiled in a study of human CD8 memory T cell subsets. Study outcomes and limitations: Estimation by Chao1 suggested that stem-like memory T cells had more diversity than did precursor exhausted T cells. The authors found that stem-like memory and precursor exhausted T cell repertoires overlapped minimally. Beta chains of the T cell receptor were the only chains the study sequenced. Stem-like memory and precursor exhausted T cells, unlike effector memory cells, were similarly highly diverse.

TCR beta libraries were made by UMI-labeled 5' RACE. TCRdb re-called the 5' RACE reads; every CDR3 protein appears as one record, without DNA. Across approximately 12,000 distinct CDR3 sequences, the top ten clones capture about 8.7% of the sample. To note about this clonotype: As yet, its antigen is unknown.

Sequenced input: CD8+ T cells from PBMCs. This sequence originates from a human donor in good health.

Here the CDR3 reads CASSLPWALHTGELFF. This chain uses TRBV7-3 with TRBJ2-2; checking the TCRdb D call of TRBD2 is not possible without DNA. Germline-derived CDR1 and CDR2 are SGHTA and FQGTGA. The CDR3 is 16 residues long.